This section outlines one T cell receptor (beta chain) sequence together with its context. What it recognizes is unknown. This record comes from a study of cytomegalovirus exposure and HLA in healthy donors. The overall study: Among 350 to 500 genotyped donors, more than 65% fell in the Caucasian-associated ancestry cluster. Study results and caveats: Among the most significant clusters, several appeared linked to common viral pathogens in a later analysis. Per published accounts, TCR beta sequences correctly predicted the HLA-A and HLA-B alleles of most subjects. A later analysis showed HLA-associated TCR beta chains outstripping equally common others in clonal expansion.

Trimming took off 6 bases at V and 4 bases at J, with 10 bases between the two ends. Germline V lookup: CDR1 MDHEN, CDR2 SYDVKM. CDR3 length equals 12 residues. 13 Jbeta primers and 60 Vbeta primers were used for the PCR. Produced via immunoSEQ multiplex PCR; TCRdb's table is partial and in-frame only. Seen here are over 150,000 clones, roughly 70% observed once, and the top ten hold over 2.5%. The chain combines TRBV28 with TRBJ2-7, with D perhaps matching TRBD1 (5 bases). Source material: PBMCs. This TCR derives from a woman in her 30s in good health and CMV-seronegative. Here the CDR3 DNA reads TGTGCCAGCAGCGATGACAGTTACGAGCAGTACTTC. It codes for CASSDDSYEQYF.